Below, one T cell receptor beta chain is given with its context. What it binds is not known. One junction end disagrees with the germline gene, perhaps due to a read error. This specimen belongs to a study of blood T cells in healthy people across ages. Findings and limits, study-wide: Relative to aged donors, long-lived donors carried more naive CD4+ cells and displayed higher diversity. PBMCs were not sorted, which prevented a conclusive comparison of naive versus antigen-experienced cells. Per million T cells, TCR beta diversity dropped about linearly as age rose.

Each of the donors had 9 to 10 milliliters of peripheral blood drawn into EDTA-treated Vacutainer tubes. Germline CDR1 DFQATT, CDR2 SNEGSKA (reference sequence). The CDR3 is 15 residues long. A second about 7 to 12 cycle PCR used barcoded and J-beta primers. Using its own MiXCR run on the 5' RACE reads, TCRdb lists one record per CDR3 protein. The data show fewer than 2,000,000 distinct CDR3 sequences, 30% to 40% seen once. The J gene is TRBJ1-6, the V gene TRBV20-1; D call uncertain. The sequencing input was blood. This clonotype was sampled from a woman in her 30s in good health. CDR3 in DNA: TGCAGTGCTAGAGACCGGAGAAAACATAATTCACCCCTTCACTTT. Protein: CSARDRRKHNSPLHF.